One and the same sample provided the 3 T cell receptor beta chains below, sequenced in a study of blood T cell repertoires in COVID-19. Profiling relied on immunoSEQ multiplex PCR, and the TCRdb table lists in-frame clones only, not all of them. The profile shows about 230,000 clones, 75% to 90% of them singletons. The specimen was peripheral blood. Source of these receptors: a woman in her seventies with active or convalescent COVID-19.

J is TRBJ1-5 and V is TRBV28, with D unresolved. The germline gives CDR1 MDHEN, CDR2 SYDVKM. The CDR3 covers 13 residues. Trimming removed 4 bases at V and 3 bases at J, with 7 bases between. CDR3: CASSSGFNQPQHF. DNA of the CDR3: TGTGCCAGCAGTTCGGGGTTCAATCAGCCCCAGCATTTT.

V is TRBV5-1 and J is TRBJ1-6, with D perhaps TRBD1 (5 bases). V was pared by 2 bases and J by 11 bases, with 17 bases between. This CDR3 is 15 amino acids long. Germline values: CDR1 SGHRS, CDR2 YFSETQ. CDR3 protein: CASSLIPGTMTPLHF. The CDR3, as DNA: TGCGCCAGCAGCTTAATACCTGGGACTATGACACCCCTCCACTTT.

The genes are TRBV5-8 and TRBJ2-7; D is possibly TRBD2 (6 bases). Germline CDR1 reads SGHTS; CDR2 reads YDEGEE. The CDR3 consists of 13 residues. Trimming left V 5 bases short and J 5 bases short, with 14 bases between. The CDR3 spells CASSRDWGDEQYF. The CDR3 DNA reads TGTGCCAGCAGTCGGGACTGGGGCGACGAGCAGTACTTC. Full variable domain (remainder filled in from reference TRBV5-8 and TRBJ2-7): EAGVTQSPTHLIKTRGQQATLRCSPISGHTSVYWYQQALGLGLQFLLWYDEGEERNRGNFPPRFSGRQFPNYSSELNVNALELEDSALYLCASSRDWGDEQYFGPGTRLTVT.